The 23 T cell receptor beta chains listed next were all sequenced from one sample in a study of cytomegalovirus exposure and HLA in healthy donors. Both 60 Vbeta primers and 13 Jbeta primers went into the PCR. TCRdb's table, derived via immunoSEQ multiplex PCR, lists solely in-frame clones and lacks some. The profile covers some 98,000 clones, with more than 60% appearing a single time and about 2.5% taken by the ten largest. Source material: PBMCs. The receptors were sampled from a man aged 45-65 years in good health and CMV-seronegative.

This chain joins TRBV7-2 and TRBJ2-7; tentative D call: TRBD1 (6 bases). Germline loops: CDR1 SGHTA, CDR2 FQGNSA. This CDR3 has 16 amino acids. The germline V and J ends were trimmed by 0 bases and 3 bases, with 15 bases remaining between them. CDR3 residues: CASSLAGDRRIYEQYF. For the CDR3, the DNA is TGTGCCAGCAGCTTAGCAGGAGACAGGAGAATCTACGAGCAGTACTTC.

The rearrangement links TRBV5-1 to TRBJ2-2, with TRBD2 identical over 7 bases. CDR1 SGHRS and CDR2 YFSETQ come from the germline V gene. The CDR3 consists of 14 residues. V was clipped by 3 bases and J by 6 bases; unmatched bases: 5. CDR3 region: CASSSSGLAGELFF. CDR3 bases: TGCGCCAGCAGCTCTAGCGGCCTCGCCGGGGAGCTGTTTTTT. Supplemented by reference TRBV5-1 and TRBJ2-2, the full variable domain reads KAGVTQTPRYLIKTRGQQVTLSCSPISGHRSVSWYQQTPGQGLQFLFEYFSETQRNKGNFPGRFSGRQFSNSRSEMNVSTLELGDSALYLCASSSSGLAGELFFGEGSRLTVL.

The rearrangement joins TRBV7-6 to TRBJ1-6; 7 positions match TRBD1. The V and J ends lost 1 base and 5 bases, in that order; junction bases with no gene match: 5. Germline V gene lookup returns CDR1 SGHVS and CDR2 FNYEAQ. This CDR3 comprises 16 residues. DNA for the CDR3: TGTGCCAGCAGCTTAGGTCCAGGGGGTAATAATTCACCCCTCCACTTT. Amino acid sequence: CASSLGPGGNNSPLHF.

The genes are TRBV2 and TRBJ2-2, with 8 bases lining up with TRBD2. This CDR3 comprises 16 residues. V gave up 5 bases and J gave up 0 bases; unmatched junction bases: 5. Germline V gene data show CDR1 as SNHLY and CDR2 as FYNNEI. The DNA of the CDR3 is TGTGCCAGCAGTTTGGGACTAGTCACGAACACCGGGGAGCTGTTTTTT. It yields the protein CASSLGLVTNTGELFF.

The chain recombines TRBV28 with TRBJ2-7; 7 nucleotides agree with TRBD2. Trimming at V came to 5 bases and at J to 5 bases, leaving 12 bases not matched to a gene. This CDR3 is 15 amino acids long. The germline V gene has CDR1 MDHEN and CDR2 SYDVKM. CDR3 sequence: CASSPAGEGLNEQYF. The CDR3 bases are TGTGCCAGCAGTCCCGCGGGGGAGGGCCTTAACGAGCAGTACTTC.

The V and J genes are TRBV5-1 and TRBJ2-1, with D possibly matching TRBD2 (6 bases). Trimming left V 1 base short and J 10 bases short, with 15 bases between. The CDR3 totals 14 residues. Looked up from germline, CDR1 is SGHRS and CDR2 is YFSETQ. The CDR3: CASSLFGSGAEQFF. CDR3 bases: TGCGCCAGCAGCTTGTTTGGTAGCGGTGCCGAGCAGTTCTTC.

This sequence joins TRBV13 and TRBJ2-3; 13 positions agree with TRBD2. Germline V CDR1 and CDR2: PRHDT, FYEKMQ (reference sequence). This CDR3 is 16 amino acids long. V dropped 2 bases and J dropped 5; count of bases not matched to a gene: 4. The CDR3 bases are TGTGCCAGCAGCTTATTACTAGCGGGGGGGCAAGATACGCAGTATTTT. Its protein product is CASSLLLAGGQDTQYF. Full variable domain (outside the CDR3, taken from reference TRBV13 and TRBJ2-3): AAGVIQSPRHLIKEKRETATLKCYPIPRHDTVYWYQQGPGQDPQFLISFYEKMQSDKGSIPDRFSAQQFSDYHSELNMSSLELGDSALYFCASSLLLAGGQDTQYFGPGTRLTVL.

The chain carries TRBV4-1 and TRBJ2-5; 8 bases map to TRBD2. CDR3 length: 16 residues. Germline trimming cut 1 base from V and 3 bases from J; bases unmatched to any gene: 7. CDR1 is MGHRA, CDR2 YSYEKL, per germline. In nucleotides, the CDR3 is TGCGCCAGCAGCCAAGGGGGGGCGGGGGGCAAAGAGACCCAGTACTTC. As protein: CASSQGGAGGKETQYF.

The V call is TRBV6-5, the J call TRBJ2-7, with 9 nucleotides matching TRBD2. V shed 2 bases, J shed 6 bases, and the junction held 5 bases outside the gene matches. The CDR3 runs to 14 residues. CDR1 is MNHEY and CDR2 is SVGAGI in the germline V gene. The CDR3 protein is CASSYMRTSAEQYF. The CDR3 nucleotides are TGTGCCAGCAGTTACATGCGGACTAGCGCCGAGCAGTACTTC.

This clone was observed a single time. This CDR3 reads CASSPDYLSTDTQYF. The CDR3 bases are TGTGCCAGCTCACCGGACTACCTAAGCACAGATACGCAGTATTTT. The chain is built from TRBV18 and TRBJ2-3; possible D gene TRBD2, 6 bases. This CDR3 has 15 residues. V was clipped by 3 bases and J by 0 bases, with 10 bases between them. Germline CDR1 is KGHSH and CDR2 is LQKENI.

This clone showed up just once. The gene calls are TRBV28 and TRBJ1-4; perhaps TRBD1 as D (5 bases). V was pared by 3 bases and J by 7 bases, with 12 bases between. This CDR3 is 14 amino acids long. In germline, CDR1 is MDHEN, CDR2 SYDVKM. The CDR3 coding sequence is TGTGCCAGCAGTTTGACAGCCCATATTGAAAAACTGTTTTTT. It translates to CASSLTAHIEKLFF.

This chain connects TRBV12-5 to TRBJ2-2; D may be TRBD1 (5 bases). Germline-derived CDR1 and CDR2 are LGHNT and FRNRAP. V was pared by 7 bases and J by 1 base, with 7 bases between. This CDR3 has 13 residues. The CDR3 bases are TGTGCTAGTGAACAGGAGAACACCGGGGAGCTGTTTTTT. Encoded protein: CASEQENTGELFF.

This sequence joins TRBV5-1 and TRBJ2-3, with D possibly TRBD2 on 7 matching bases. Germline V gene data show CDR1 as SGHRS and CDR2 as YFSETQ. V was cut by 0 bases and J by 4 bases, with 18 bases left in between. The CDR3 runs to 17 residues. The CDR3 DNA is TGCGCCAGCAGCTTGGGTCTTGGGGGGGGGCCGTCAGATACGCAGTATTTT. Its protein is CASSLGLGGGPSDTQYF.

This clone was recorded a few times. This chain links TRBV28 with TRBJ1-5; 10 bases map to TRBD1. Germline loops: CDR1 MDHEN, CDR2 SYDVKM. With 4 bases clipped from V and 8 bases from J, the junction kept 5 bases outside the gene matches. This CDR3 is built from 14 residues. As DNA, the CDR3 is TGTGCCAGCAGTTCGGGACAGGGGAGGAAGCCCCAGCATTTT. Translation gives CASSSGQGRKPQHF.

This chain links TRBV5-8 with TRBJ2-1; a weak D match, TRBD2 (5 bases). The germline CDR1 and CDR2 sequences are SGHTS and YDEGEE. The CDR3 spans 15 residues. V was shortened by 4 bases and J by 0 bases, with 11 bases between the two germline ends. Here the CDR3 reads CASSQRRVSYNEQFF. CDR3 bases: TGTGCCAGCAGCCAGCGGAGAGTCTCCTACAATGAGCAGTTCTTC.

V and J are TRBV10-1 and TRBJ1-5, with D possibly matching TRBD1 (5 bases). This CDR3 spans 16 amino acids. The ends were cut back, 4 bases at V and 6 bases at J, with 19 bases in the middle. Germline V lookup: CDR1 WNHNN, CDR2 SYGVQD (reference sequence). DNA for the CDR3: TGCGCCAGCAGTGCGCGGAACGGGGGAGATATTCAGCCCCAGCATTTT. It yields the protein CASSARNGGDIQPQHF.

CDR3 sequence: CASSLRTSGARETQYF. The CDR3 DNA reads TGCGCCAGCAGCTTGAGGACTAGCGGGGCGAGAGAGACCCAGTACTTC. V is TRBV5-1 and J is TRBJ2-5; TRBD2 agrees at 12 bases. From germline, CDR1 is SGHRS and CDR2 YFSETQ. The trim removed 1 base at V and 4 bases at J, leaving 5 bases unmatched. The CDR3 covers 16 residues.

The rearrangement links TRBV18 to TRBJ1-5; D is perhaps TRBD1 (5 bases). This CDR3 region has 13 residues. CDR1 KGHSH and CDR2 LQKENI come from the germline V gene. V was cut by 4 bases and J by 5 bases, with 9 bases left in between. The CDR3 nucleotides are TGTGCCAGCTCACGCGACAGAGATCAGCCCCAGCATTTT. It yields the protein CASSRDRDQPQHF.

The chain is built from TRBV5-6 and TRBJ2-5; D perhaps matches TRBD2 (5 bases). Germline values: CDR1 SGHDT, CDR2 YYEEEE. Trimming cost V 5 bases and J 5 bases, with 10 bases left between them. The CDR3 covers 12 residues. DNA for the CDR3: TGTGCCAGCAGTAAGAGGGTGGAGACCCAGTACTTC. Translated: CASSKRVETQYF. Supplemented by reference TRBV5-6 and TRBJ2-5, the full variable domain reads DAGVTQSPTHLIKTRGQQVTLRCSPKSGHDTVSWYQQALGQGPQFIFQYYEEEERQRGNFPDRFSGHQFPNYSSELNVNALLLGDSALYLCASSKRVETQYFGPGTRLLVL.

This clone has only a few counts. V and J are TRBV20-1 and TRBJ1-1; D uncertain. V was clipped by 1 base and J by 11 bases, with 8 bases between them. Germline CDR1 reads DFQATT; CDR2 reads SNEGSKA (reference sequence). The CDR3 spans 10 residues. This CDR3 reads CSARGAWAFF. CDR3 bases: TGCAGTGCTAGAGGTGCGTGGGCTTTCTTT.

The chain couples TRBV11-2 to TRBJ2-1; D is unresolved. Trimming shortened V by 0 bases and J by 0 bases, and 12 bases separated the two germline ends. The CDR3 length is 17 residues. Germline CDR1 reads SGHAT; CDR2 reads FQNNGV. CDR3 protein: CASSLEQASYSYNEQFF. In DNA form, the CDR3 reads TGTGCCAGCAGCTTAGAGCAGGCATCTTACTCCTACAATGAGCAGTTCTTC.

The rearrangement joins TRBV18 to TRBJ1-3, with 8 bases that match TRBD1. Germline CDR1 KGHSH, CDR2 LQKENI. V gave up 4 bases and J gave up 4 bases; unmatched junction bases: 9. This CDR3 is 16 amino acids long. The DNA of the CDR3 is TGTGCCAGCTCACGAGACCGGACAGGGAGAGGAAACACCATATATTTT. Translation gives CASSRDRTGRGNTIYF.

In its sample, this clone was seen once. This chain connects TRBV11-2 to TRBJ2-1, with TRBD2 as a possible D gene (6 bases). Trimming left V 5 bases short and J 0 bases short, with 14 bases between. Germline CDR1 SGHAT, CDR2 FQNNGV. The CDR3 has 16 amino acids. The CDR3 reads CASSPGSTLSYNEQFF. The CDR3 DNA sequence: TGTGCCAGCAGCCCCGGGAGCACACTCTCCTACAATGAGCAGTTCTTC.